These 7 T cell receptor beta chains came from one sample sequenced in a study of blood T cells in healthy people across ages (dated by TCRdb to between 2014 and 2017). The library was prepared using 5' RACE. For sequencing, an Illumina HiSeq 2500 was employed. The second PCR ran for roughly 6 to 11 cycles and used a J-beta primer mix along with a sample-barcoded 5' primer. TCRdb reran the public reads through fastp at Q25 and MiXCR, keeping productive beta chains. One record per CDR3 amino acid sequence lists the most common genes and DNA. Recorded for this sample are roughly 800,000 distinct CDR3 sequences; 25% to 30% of them occurred a single time. The ten largest clones capture 2.5% to 3.5% of the sample. These data also formed part of another study, on T cells of mothers and their children.

The specimen sequenced was blood. Receptors were obtained from a boy aged 10-17 years in good health.

This clonotype showed up just a few times. This chain connects TRBV12-3 or TRBV12-4 to TRBJ1-1, with no clear D. Trimming left V 2 bases short and J 9 bases short, with 10 bases between. There are 12 residues in the CDR3. The CDR3 reads CASSLPNGQAFF. The DNA of the CDR3 is TGTGCCAGCAGTTTACCGAACGGACAAGCTTTCTTT.

As concerns this clonotype: It is likely a read error, because the conserved phenylalanine at the end of the CDR3 is missing. The genes are TRBV7-9 and TRBJ1-4; D call uncertain. The CDR3 loop spans 13 amino acids. Deletions cut 1 base from V and 8 bases from J, with 8 bases between. From germline, CDR1 is SEHNR and CDR2 FQNEAQ (reference sequence). For the CDR3, the DNA is TGTGCCAGCAGCTTAGATCCGGACGAAAAACTGTTTTCT. Translated: CASSLDPDEKLFS.

The chain links TRBV28 to TRBJ2-2, with 7 bases that match TRBD2. Per the germline V gene, CDR1 is MDHEN and CDR2 is SYDVKM. Unmatched junction bases numbered 15, after V lost 7 bases and J lost 7 bases. This CDR3 region has 16 residues. The CDR3 loop is CASTVSGLSGGGELFF. The CDR3 DNA reads as TGTGCCAGCACCGTTTCAGGGTTATCGGGAGGCGGGGAGCTGTTTTTT.

This clonotype was counted between two and nine times. The CDR3 region is CSASSVAGGRTGELFF. The CDR3 region has the DNA TGCAGTGCTAGCTCGGTAGCGGGGGGGCGCACCGGGGAGCTGTTTTTT. This chain connects TRBV20-1 to TRBJ2-2, with 11 bases fitting TRBD2. V dropped 3 bases and J dropped 4; count of bases not matched to a gene: 7. The CDR3 extends over 16 amino acids. Germline V lookup: CDR1 DFQATT, CDR2 SNEGSKA (reference sequence).

This clonotype has just a few counts. This rearrangement joins TRBV6-5 to TRBJ2-7; the D gene is possibly TRBD2 (5 bases). Trimming left V 2 bases short and J 0 bases short, with 11 bases between. Per germline, CDR1 MNHEY and CDR2 SVGAGI. This CDR3 has 15 amino acids. CDR3 DNA sequence: TGTGCCAGCAGTTACCGGTGGACTGCCTCCTACGAGCAGTACTTC. This sequence encodes CASSYRWTASYEQYF.

The CDR3 sequence: CSARGGGFGYEQYF. CDR3 coding DNA: TGCAGTGCTAGAGGTGGGGGGTTCGGGTACGAGCAGTACTTC. The rearrangement links TRBV20-1 to TRBJ2-1; D is possibly TRBD2 (6 bases). The J call could be wrong; TRBJ2-7 is a better fit for the DNA end. The CDR3 totals 14 residues. Looked up from germline, CDR1 is DFQATT and CDR2 is SNEGSKA (reference sequence).

This clonotype was seen just once. The rearrangement uses TRBV20-1 and TRBJ1-2; 8 nucleotides line up with TRBD1. CDR1 is DFQATT, CDR2 SNEGSKA, per germline (reference sequence). The CDR3 sequence is 12 residues long. After removal of 5 bases from V and 6 bases from J, the junction contained 5 bases not matched to a gene. CDR3 amino acids: CSAPRTGHGYTF. Here the CDR3 DNA reads TGCAGTGCTCCCCGGACAGGGCATGGCTACACCTTC.